This TCR beta chain comes out of a study of tumor-infiltrating lymphocytes in primary liver carcinoma. Study-wide background: The study reported T1-T3 N0M0 tumors spanning 4.2 to 10 cm. Tissue type made little difference to sample yields of roughly 3.65 to 7.5 million productive TCRbeta reads.

CDR1 and CDR2 from the germline V gene are GTSNPN and SVGIG (reference sequence). CDR3 length: 18 amino acids. Unsorted bulk tissue, roughly 19-34 mg of it, served as the source for co-extraction of RNA and DNA. Cases comprised patients with primary liver carcinoma who received surgical resection. Details on this clonotype: Sequence at one end of the junction differs from germline and may be a read error.

Synthesis of TCR beta cDNA was carried out from 500 ng total RNA with a constant-region primer. TCR beta libraries came from three nested multiplex PCR rounds using slightly modified ARM-PCR. TRBV1-TRBV30 forward primers paired with a C-beta reverse primer drove the first two PCR rounds, around 10 cycles each. Using its own MiXCR run on the multiplex PCR reads, TCRdb lists one record per CDR3 protein. Here the sample spans over 75,000 distinct CDR3 sequences, about 70% being singletons. The rearrangement joins TRBV30 to TRBJ2-7; 7 positions match TRBD1. Material for sequencing was tumor-adjacent normal liver tissue. This clonotype originated in a man aged 40-49 years with primary liver carcinoma and hepatitis B virus infection. CDR3 sequence: CAWSDGTVGESAVYEQYF. For the CDR3, the DNA is TGTGCTTGGAGTGACGGGACAGTGGGAGAGAGCGCCGTATACGAGCAGTACTTC.